The 30 T cell receptor beta chains reported below all come from one sample, sequenced in a study of blood T cells in healthy people across ages. A second roughly 7 to 12 cycle PCR used barcoded and J-beta primers. Each CDR3 protein is one row after TCRdb ran MiXCR on the 5' RACE reads. The repertoire includes 910,000 or so distinct CDR3 sequences, roughly 51% of them detected once, and roughly 23% sits in the top ten. The sequencing input was blood. All receptors derive from a woman aged 55 to 70 in good health.

The V gene is TRBV11-2, the J gene TRBJ2-1; 8 bases agree with TRBD1. CDR3 size: 14 residues. V was clipped by 5 bases and J by 7 bases; unmatched bases: 7. CDR1 and CDR2 from the germline V gene are SGHAT and FQNNGV. The CDR3 nucleotides are TGTGCCAGCAGCAACGGACAGGGTGTGAATGAGCAGTTCTTC. Its translation: CASSNGQGVNEQFF.

This clonotype was picked up a small number of times. This sequence joins TRBV20-1 and TRBJ2-3; the match to TRBD1 covers 8 bases. The CDR3 has 16 residues. Trimming removed 3 bases from V and 5 bases from J; junction bases left unmatched: 13. Germline CDR1 and CDR2: DFQATT and SNEGSKA (reference sequence). CDR3 loop: CSASGNRGLLQDTQYF. DNA for the CDR3: TGCAGTGCTAGCGGCAACAGGGGGTTGTTGCAAGATACGCAGTATTTT.

The chain recombines TRBV9 with TRBJ1-6; the D gene is possibly TRBD1 (5 bases). Germline V gives CDR1 SGDLS, CDR2 YYNGEE. V gave up 4 bases and J gave up 10 bases, with 18 bases separating them. The CDR3 is 15 amino acids. CDR3 nucleotide sequence: TGTGCCAGCAGCAATACCGGGACCCCGGGGTCACCCCTCCACTTT. This encodes CASSNTGTPGSPLHF.

This chain uses TRBV7-9 with TRBJ1-1; the D gene is possibly TRBD1 (5 bases). CDR1 is SEHNR, CDR2 FQNEAQ, per germline (reference sequence). The V end was cut by 1 base, the J end by 4 bases, with 13 bases between. The CDR3 spans 15 residues. The CDR3: CASSLGGGGGTEAFF. The DNA of the CDR3 is TGTGCCAGCAGCTTAGGCGGGGGGGGTGGCACTGAAGCTTTCTTT. Full variable domain (rest looked up from reference TRBV7-9 and TRBJ1-1): DTGVSQNPRHKITKRGQNVTFRCDPISEHNRLYWYRQTLGQGPEFLTYFQNEAQLEKSRLLSDRFSAERPKGSFSTLEIQRTEQGDSAMYLCASSLGGGGGTEAFFGQGTRLTVV.

The V gene is TRBV7-2, the J gene TRBJ2-7, with 10 positions matching TRBD1. CDR3 length: 16 amino acids. J gave up 4 bases and V 0 bases, and 6 bases lay outside the gene matches. Per germline, CDR1 SGHTA and CDR2 FQGNSA. The DNA for the CDR3 is TGTGCCAGCAGCTTAGCGTCTCGGACAGGGGGATACGAGCAGTACTTC. It codes for CASSLASRTGGYEQYF.

This clonotype was detected once. The genes are TRBV30 and TRBJ2-3; D possibly matches TRBD1 or TRBD2 (6 bases each). Deletions cut 3 bases from V and 8 bases from J, with 15 bases between. The CDR3 is made up of 13 amino acids. In germline, CDR1 is GTSNPN, CDR2 SVGIG (reference sequence). The CDR3 loop is CAWRGGPQFTQYF. CDR3 nucleotides: TGTGCCTGGAGGGGGGGCCCCCAGTTTACGCAGTATTTT.

The chain uses TRBV20-1 and TRBJ2-1, with 12 bases matching TRBD2. Germline V lookup: CDR1 DFQATT, CDR2 SNEGSKA (reference sequence). This CDR3 region has 14 residues. V shed 4 bases, J shed 11 bases, and the junction held 9 bases outside the gene matches. CDR3: CSATVTSGSRQQFF. CDR3 in DNA: TGCAGTGCTACCGTGACTAGCGGGAGTCGTCAGCAGTTCTTC.

This chain uses TRBV20-1 with TRBJ2-6, with TRBD2 matching over 15 bases. This CDR3 is built from 18 residues. Trimming took 3 bases from V and 0 from J; bases not matched to a gene: 3. Per germline, CDR1 DFQATT and CDR2 SNEGSKA (reference sequence). CDR3 region: CSASLGLAGGSGANVLTF. DNA for the CDR3: TGCAGTGCTAGTCTGGGACTAGCGGGAGGCTCTGGGGCCAACGTCCTGACTTTC.

The CDR3 sequence: CASRTGGENTQYF. In DNA, the CDR3 is TGTGCCAGCAGGACCGGGGGAGAAAATACGCAGTATTTT. The chain couples TRBV7-3 to TRBJ2-3, with D possibly being TRBD2 (6 bases). Deletions cut 6 bases from V and 7 bases from J, with 14 bases between. Germline assignment: CDR1 SGHTA and CDR2 FQGTGA. The length of the CDR3 is 13 residues.

This clonotype was counted between two and nine times. The chain uses TRBV28 and TRBJ2-3; 8 bases align to TRBD2. There are 16 residues in the CDR3. V lost 5 bases to trimming and J lost 4 bases; unmatched junction nucleotides: 11. The germline V gene encodes CDR1 MDHEN and CDR2 SYDVKM. The CDR3 DNA follows: TGTGCCAGCAGTAAACTAGCGGTGCGAACGTCAGATACGCAGTATTTT. It translates to CASSKLAVRTSDTQYF. Full variable domain (missing parts from reference TRBV28 and TRBJ2-3): DVKVTQSSRYLVKRTGEKVFLECVQDMDHENMFWYRQDPGLGLRLIYFSYDVKMKEKGDIPEGYSVSREKKERFSLILESASTNQTSMYLCASSKLAVRTSDTQYFGPGTRLTVL.

The V and J genes are TRBV18 and TRBJ1-4; tentative D call: TRBD1 (6 bases). CDR1 and CDR2 (germline): KGHSH, LQKENI. The CDR3 has 14 residues. Trimming took 4 bases from V and 8 from J, leaving 14 bases between them. CDR3 nucleotide sequence: TGTGCCAGCTCACTACAGGGATTCGAGGAAAAACTGTTTTTT. Protein sequence: CASSLQGFEEKLFF. Full variable domain (outside the CDR3, taken from reference TRBV18 and TRBJ1-4): NAGVMQNPRHLVRRRGQEARLRCSPMKGHSHVYWYRQLPEEGLKFMVYLQKENIIDESGMPKERFSAEFPKEGPSILRIQQVVRGDSAAYFCASSLQGFEEKLFFGSGTQLSVL.

The chain uses TRBV6-4 and TRBJ1-1; TRBD1 matches 9 bases. After removal of 6 bases from V and 11 bases from J, the junction contained 10 bases not matched to a gene. This CDR3 has 13 residues. The germline CDR1 and CDR2 sequences are MRHNA and SNTAGT. CDR3 sequence reads: CASSNLDRGRAFF. DNA of the CDR3: TGTGCCAGCAGCAACCTGGACAGGGGAAGGGCTTTCTTT.

This rearrangement joins TRBV6-5 to TRBJ1-5, with D maybe TRBD1 (5 bases). Germline CDR1 MNHEY, CDR2 SVGAGI. This CDR3 has 14 amino acids. V was cut by 4 bases and J by 5 bases, with 12 bases left in between. The DNA for the CDR3 is TGTGCCAGCAGTTTCAGGGTTGCAGATCAGCCCCAGCATTTT. Translated, it gives CASSFRVADQPQHF.

The table lists this clonotype with a few counts. The chain has TRBV7-4 and TRBJ2-7; D is possibly TRBD2 (5 bases). CDR3 length: 17 residues. The V and J ends lost 8 bases and 0 bases respectively, with 23 bases between them. CDR1 is SGHVT, CDR2 SQSDAQ, per germline. The CDR3 protein is CASQTMDDGVSSYEQYF. Here the CDR3 DNA reads TGTGCCAGCCAGACTATGGATGATGGTGTGAGCTCCTACGAGCAGTACTTC.

The chain couples TRBV20-1 to TRBJ1-4, with D perhaps TRBD1 (5 bases). CDR3 length: 14 residues. Looked up from germline, CDR1 is DFQATT and CDR2 is SNEGSKA (reference sequence). V lost 6 bases to trimming and J lost 7 bases, with 18 bases between them. This CDR3 is CSAPDTKTGEKLFF. The CDR3 nucleotides read TGCAGTGCACCGGACACAAAGACGGGTGAAAAACTGTTTTTT.

The chain uses TRBV10-3 and TRBJ2-3, with 12 bases that match TRBD2. Germline CDR1 reads ENHRY; CDR2 reads SYGVKD. The CDR3 sequence is 14 residues long. V lost 9 bases and J lost 2; bases outside the gene matches: 3. This CDR3 is CAIGLAGHTDTQYF. The DNA for the CDR3 is TGTGCCATTGGACTAGCGGGGCACACAGATACGCAGTATTTT.

The gene calls are TRBV7-8 and TRBJ2-1; unclear D gene. Germline V gene lookup returns CDR1 SGHVS and CDR2 FQNEAQ. The CDR3 has 16 amino acids. Deletions cut 3 bases from V and 12 bases from J, with 24 bases between. CDR3 in DNA: TGTGCCAGCAGCTTGAGTCTGGATGTGGCCACAATGAGGCAGTTCTTC. Translated, it gives CASSLSLDVATMRQFF.

The chain is built from TRBV3-1 and TRBJ2-1, with D maybe TRBD2 (6 bases). Trimming took 3 bases from V and 8 from J, leaving 17 bases between them. The CDR3 has 15 residues. In germline, CDR1 is LGHDT, CDR2 YNNKEL (reference sequence). The CDR3 protein is CASSQPRTIGDEQFF. The CDR3 DNA sequence: TGTGCCAGCAGCCAGCCCAGGACTATAGGCGATGAGCAGTTCTTC.

A single count supports this clonotype. J is TRBJ2-7 and V is TRBV27, with D tentatively TRBD2 (6 bases). Trimming pared 8 bases from V and 4 bases from J, leaving 15 bases between. This CDR3 region has 13 residues. Germline loops: CDR1 MNHEY, CDR2 SMNVEV (reference sequence). The CDR3 is CASRSLAGYEQYF. CDR3 nucleotides: TGTGCCAGCCGAAGTCTTGCGGGATACGAGCAGTACTTC.

The chain couples TRBV9 to TRBJ2-3; D uncertain. Trimming shortened V by 2 bases and J by 3 bases, and 16 bases separated the two germline ends. CDR1 is SGDLS and CDR2 is YYNGEE in the germline V gene. This CDR3 contains 16 residues. This CDR3 is CASSVPAEDATDTQYF. For the CDR3, the DNA is TGTGCCAGCAGCGTCCCTGCCGAGGATGCAACAGATACGCAGTATTTT.

The rearrangement joins TRBV20-1 to TRBJ1-2, with 10 bases aligning to TRBD1. Trimming at V came to 5 bases and at J to 8 bases, leaving 17 bases not matched to a gene. This CDR3 has 16 amino acids. From germline, CDR1 is DFQATT and CDR2 SNEGSKA (reference sequence). CDR3 amino acids: CSAGSRDRGYNGGYTF. The DNA for the CDR3 is TGCAGTGCTGGGTCCCGGGACAGGGGTTACAACGGGGGCTACACCTTC.

The rearrangement links TRBV24-1 to TRBJ2-4, with 10 bases identical to TRBD1. Gene TRBJ2-7 matches the end of the DNA better, so the J call may be wrong. The germline V gene has CDR1 KGHDR and CDR2 SFDVKD. The CDR3 length is 15 residues. In DNA, the CDR3 is TGTGCCACCAGTGACCCCGGGACAGGGGACTACGAGCAGTACTTC. Protein product: CATSDPGTGDYEQYF.

With regard to this clonotype: The junction departs from the called germline gene at one end, perhaps through a read error. The chain is built from TRBV12-3 or TRBV12-4 and TRBJ2-1; 10 positions match TRBD2. The CDR3 sequence is 17 residues long. The CDR3 reads CAGSSSRPASGSYEQFF. The CDR3 DNA reads as TGTGCCGGCAGTTCGTCCCGCCCGGCTAGCGGGAGTTATGAGCAGTTCTTC.

The rearrangement joins TRBV27 to TRBJ2-6, with D perhaps TRBD1 (5 bases). Germline V gene sequence: CDR1 MNHEY, CDR2 SMNVEV (reference sequence). This CDR3 region has 15 residues. V lost 4 bases to trimming and J lost 4 bases, with 11 bases between them. The CDR3 protein is CASSSPTAGANVLTF. The CDR3 DNA reads TGTGCCAGCAGTTCCCCGACAGCAGGGGCCAACGTCCTGACTTTC. Combining the CDR3 with reference TRBV27 and TRBJ2-6 gives the whole variable domain EAQVTQNPRYLITVTGKKLTVTCSQNMNHEYMSWYRQDPGLGLRQIYYSMNVEVTDKGDVPEGYKVSRKEKRNFPLILESPSPNQTSLYFCASSSPTAGANVLTFGAGSRLTVL.

Note on this clonotype: A much larger clonotype is one base distant, so this may be a read error. This chain joins TRBV7-9 and TRBJ2-7; D is undetermined. Trimming removed 4 bases at V and 5 bases at J, with 15 bases between. The CDR3 covers 14 residues. In germline, CDR1 is SEHNR, CDR2 FQNEAQ (reference sequence). The CDR3: CASSSDLVVNEQYF. Written as DNA, the CDR3 is TGTGCCAGCAGCTCCGACCTAGTAGTGAACGAGCAGTACTTC.

This chain connects TRBV4-3 to TRBJ2-3; 8 bases map to TRBD2. CDR3 size: 14 residues. The V gene end was trimmed by 3 bases and the J gene end by 5 bases; junction bases not matched to a gene: 4. Germline V gene lookup returns CDR1 LGHNA and CDR2 YSLEER. The CDR3 spells CASSHDGGGDTQYF. CDR3 in DNA: TGCGCCAGCAGCCATGACGGGGGGGGAGATACGCAGTATTTT.

The chain employs TRBV20-1 and TRBJ2-3; 12 nucleotides line up with TRBD2. V was clipped by 6 bases and J by 6 bases; unmatched bases: 10. Germline V gene data show CDR1 as DFQATT and CDR2 as SNEGSKA (reference sequence). This CDR3 spans 15 amino acids. CDR3 protein: CSAPRLAGVSDTQYF. The CDR3 DNA reads as TGCAGTGCCCCCCGACTAGCGGGAGTCTCCGATACGCAGTATTTT.

This chain joins TRBV6-2 or TRBV6-3 and TRBJ2-1; 11 bases line up with TRBD2. V dropped 2 bases and J dropped 10; count of bases not matched to a gene: 10. This CDR3 has 16 amino acids. Germline V gene sequence: CDR1 MNHEY, CDR2 SVGEGT. This chain's CDR3 is CASSYSTSGSPYEQFF. CDR3 nucleotide sequence: TGTGCCAGCAGTTACAGTACTAGCGGGAGTCCATACGAGCAGTTCTTC.

J is TRBJ2-3 and V is TRBV11-2, with D uncertain. V lost 0 bases, J lost 2 bases, and 6 bases lay in between. Germline CDR1 reads SGHAT; CDR2 reads FQNNGV. The CDR3 spans 14 residues. The CDR3 sequence is CASSLDLLTDTQYF. The CDR3 nucleotides are TGTGCCAGCAGCTTAGACCTCCTCACAGATACGCAGTATTTT.

This clonotype was seen a handful of times. A much larger clone differs by one base, so this may be a read error. This sequence joins TRBV7-6 and TRBJ2-1; D might be TRBD1 (6 bases). The CDR3 spans 14 residues. V was clipped by 5 bases and J by 6 bases, with 14 bases between them. Germline V gives CDR1 SGHVS, CDR2 FNYEAQ. CDR3 sequence: CASSLWQGRNEQFF. The CDR3 bases are TGTGCCAGCAGCCTTTGGCAGGGGCGCAATGAGCAGTTCTTC.